Only one count was recorded for the clone carrying this TCR beta chain. Its antigen is unknown. Per the germline V gene, CDR1 is MNHEY and CDR2 is SMNVEV (reference sequence). The CDR3 extends over 15 amino acids. V was pared by 4 bases and J by 6 bases, with 8 bases of the junction left unmatched. Method: immunoSEQ multiplex PCR; TCRdb's copy keeps in-frame clones and lacks some. This table holds 140,000 to 150,000 clones, more than 75% found once. The entry originates in a study of T cell responses to AZD1222 COVID-19 vaccine. Findings and limits, study-wide: The donors showed a predominance of white British ancestry and of females, with possible underestimation of clonal diversity. Epitopes outside B.1.351 and B.1.1.7 mutated regions reportedly drew nearly half of spike TCRs.

The chain combines TRBV27 with TRBJ2-3, with 9 bases identical to TRBD2. The TCR originated in an adult in good health. The sample was peripheral blood, taken on day 0 of MenACWY control vaccination. CDR3 DNA sequence: TGTGCCAGCAGTTCCCACAGCGGGGGGCGGGATACGCAGTATTTT. It specifies CASSSHSGGRDTQYF.